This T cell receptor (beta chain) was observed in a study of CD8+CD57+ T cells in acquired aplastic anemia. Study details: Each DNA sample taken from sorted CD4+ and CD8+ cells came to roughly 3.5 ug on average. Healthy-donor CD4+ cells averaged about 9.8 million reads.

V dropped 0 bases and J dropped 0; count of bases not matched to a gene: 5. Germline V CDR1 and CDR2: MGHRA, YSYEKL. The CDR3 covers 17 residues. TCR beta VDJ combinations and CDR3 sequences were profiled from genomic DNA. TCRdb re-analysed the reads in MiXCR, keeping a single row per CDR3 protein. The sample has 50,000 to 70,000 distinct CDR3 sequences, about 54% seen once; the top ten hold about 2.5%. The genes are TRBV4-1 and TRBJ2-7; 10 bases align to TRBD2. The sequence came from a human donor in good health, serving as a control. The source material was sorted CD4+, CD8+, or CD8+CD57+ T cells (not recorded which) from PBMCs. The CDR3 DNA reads TGCGCCAGCAGCCAAGAAGGCTGGACTAGCGGCTCCTACGAGCAGTACTTC. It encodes CASSQEGWTSGSYEQYF.